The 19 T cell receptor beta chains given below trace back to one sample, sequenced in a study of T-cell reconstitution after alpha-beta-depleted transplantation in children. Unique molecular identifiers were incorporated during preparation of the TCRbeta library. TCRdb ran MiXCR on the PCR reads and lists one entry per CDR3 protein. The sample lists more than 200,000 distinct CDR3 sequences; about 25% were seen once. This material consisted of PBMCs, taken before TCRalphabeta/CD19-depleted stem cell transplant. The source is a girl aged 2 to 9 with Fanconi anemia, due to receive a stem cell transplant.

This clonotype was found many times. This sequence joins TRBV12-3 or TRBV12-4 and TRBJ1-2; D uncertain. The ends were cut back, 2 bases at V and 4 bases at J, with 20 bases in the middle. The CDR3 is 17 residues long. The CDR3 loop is CASSLTANPAFLYGYTF. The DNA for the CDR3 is TGTGCCAGCAGTTTAACGGCCAACCCCGCTTTTCTCTATGGCTACACCTTC.

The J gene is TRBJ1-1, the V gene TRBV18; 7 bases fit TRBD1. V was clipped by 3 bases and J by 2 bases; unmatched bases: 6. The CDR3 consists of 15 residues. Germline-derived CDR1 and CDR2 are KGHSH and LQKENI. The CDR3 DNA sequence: TGTGCCAGCTCACCTCGGACAGGAGTAAACACTGAAGCTTTCTTT. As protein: CASSPRTGVNTEAFF.

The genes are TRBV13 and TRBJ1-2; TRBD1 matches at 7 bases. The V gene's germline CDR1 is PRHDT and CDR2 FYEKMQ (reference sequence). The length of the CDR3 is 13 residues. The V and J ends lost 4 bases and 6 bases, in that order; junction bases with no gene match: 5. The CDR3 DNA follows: TGTGCCAGCAGCTCCTGGCAGGGGGATGGCTACACCTTC. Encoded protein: CASSSWQGDGYTF.

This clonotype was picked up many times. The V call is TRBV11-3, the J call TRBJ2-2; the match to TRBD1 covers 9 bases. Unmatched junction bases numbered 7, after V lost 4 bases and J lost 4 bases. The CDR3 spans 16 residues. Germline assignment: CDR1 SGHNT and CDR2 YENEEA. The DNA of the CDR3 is TGTGCCAGCAGCTCGGGACAGGGAGGGAGCACCGGGGAGCTGTTTTTT. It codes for CASSSGQGGSTGELFF. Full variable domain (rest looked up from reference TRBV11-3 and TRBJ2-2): EAGVVQSPRYKIIEKKQPVAFWCNPISGHNTLYWYLQNLGQGPELLIRYENEEAVDDSQLPKDRFSAERLKGVDSTLKIQPAELGDSAVYLCASSSGQGGSTGELFFGEGSRLTVL.

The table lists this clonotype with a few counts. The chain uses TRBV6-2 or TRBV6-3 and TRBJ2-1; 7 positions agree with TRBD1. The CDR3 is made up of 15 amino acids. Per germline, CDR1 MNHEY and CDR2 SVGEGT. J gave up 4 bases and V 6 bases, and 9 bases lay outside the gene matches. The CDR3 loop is CASSLPGQLYNEQFF. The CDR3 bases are TGTGCCAGCAGCTTACCGGGACAGCTATACAATGAGCAGTTCTTC.

CDR3 bases: TGCGCCAGCAGCTTGATAGCACCCAAAAACATTCAGTACTTC. This translates into CASSLIAPKNIQYF. The gene calls are TRBV5-1 and TRBJ2-4; no reliable D call. Germline V lookup: CDR1 SGHRS, CDR2 YFSETQ. Deletions cut 1 base from V and 2 bases from J, with 7 bases between. This CDR3 spans 14 amino acids.

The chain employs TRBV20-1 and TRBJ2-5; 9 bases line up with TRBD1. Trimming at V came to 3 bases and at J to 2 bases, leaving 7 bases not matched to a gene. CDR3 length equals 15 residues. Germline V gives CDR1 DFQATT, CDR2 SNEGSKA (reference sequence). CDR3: CSASRRDRVQETQYF. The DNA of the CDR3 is TGCAGTGCTAGTCGAAGGGACAGGGTACAAGAGACCCAGTACTTC.

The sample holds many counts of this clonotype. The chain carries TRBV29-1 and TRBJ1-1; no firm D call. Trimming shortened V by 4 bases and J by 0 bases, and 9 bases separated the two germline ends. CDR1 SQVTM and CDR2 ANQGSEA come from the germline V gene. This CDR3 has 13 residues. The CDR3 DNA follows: TGCAGCGTTGTTCGAAGGGTGAACACTGAAGCTTTCTTT. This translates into CSVVRRVNTEAFF.

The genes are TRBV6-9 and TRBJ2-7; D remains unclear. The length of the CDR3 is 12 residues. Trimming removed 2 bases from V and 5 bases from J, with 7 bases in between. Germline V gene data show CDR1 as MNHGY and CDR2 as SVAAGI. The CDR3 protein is CASSYQQDEQYF. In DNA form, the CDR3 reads TGTGCCAGCAGTTATCAGCAGGACGAGCAGTACTTC.

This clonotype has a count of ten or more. The CDR3 region is CSARSLRDSPYEQYF. CDR3 bases: TGCAGTGCTAGATCCCTCCGGGACTCACCCTACGAGCAGTACTTC. V gene TRBV20-1 combines with J gene TRBJ2-7; D is possibly TRBD2 (6 bases). Germline-derived CDR1 and CDR2 are DFQATT and SNEGSKA (reference sequence). This CDR3 has 15 amino acids. V was pared by 2 bases and J by 2 bases, with 16 bases between.

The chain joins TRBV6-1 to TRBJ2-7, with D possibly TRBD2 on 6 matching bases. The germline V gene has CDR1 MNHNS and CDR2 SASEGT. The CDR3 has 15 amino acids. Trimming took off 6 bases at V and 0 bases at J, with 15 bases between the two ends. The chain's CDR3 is CASRSLGGSSYEQYF. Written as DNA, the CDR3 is TGTGCCAGCAGGAGCCTCGGGGGAAGCTCCTACGAGCAGTACTTC.

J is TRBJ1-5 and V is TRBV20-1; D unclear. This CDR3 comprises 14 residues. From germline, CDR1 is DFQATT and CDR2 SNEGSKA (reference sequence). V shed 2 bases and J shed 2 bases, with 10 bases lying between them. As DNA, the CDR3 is TGCAGTGCTAGAACGACGAAAGGCAATCAGCCCCAGCATTTT. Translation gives CSARTTKGNQPQHF.

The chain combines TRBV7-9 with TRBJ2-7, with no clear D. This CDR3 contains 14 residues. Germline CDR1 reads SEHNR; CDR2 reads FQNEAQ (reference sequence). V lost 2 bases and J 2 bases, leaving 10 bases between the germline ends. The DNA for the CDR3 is TGTGCCAGCAGCTTAAGCGCTTATACCTACGAGCAGTACTTC. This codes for CASSLSAYTYEQYF.

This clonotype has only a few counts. CDR3 DNA: TGCAGTGCTTCGACTAGCGGGGCGGATACGCAGTATTTT. Translation gives CSASTSGADTQYF. The V gene is TRBV20-1, the J gene TRBJ2-3, with TRBD2 identical over 11 bases. Losses at the gene ends were 5 bases for V and 6 bases for J; bases not matched to a gene: 4. The germline V gene encodes CDR1 DFQATT and CDR2 SNEGSKA (reference sequence). This CDR3 contains 13 residues.

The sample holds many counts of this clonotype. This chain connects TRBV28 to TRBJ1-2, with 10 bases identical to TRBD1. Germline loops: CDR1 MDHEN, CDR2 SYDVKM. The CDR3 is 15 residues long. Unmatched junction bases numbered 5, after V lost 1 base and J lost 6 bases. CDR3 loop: CASSLSGQGNNGYTF. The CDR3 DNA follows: TGTGCCAGCAGTTTATCGGGACAGGGGAATAATGGCTACACCTTC.

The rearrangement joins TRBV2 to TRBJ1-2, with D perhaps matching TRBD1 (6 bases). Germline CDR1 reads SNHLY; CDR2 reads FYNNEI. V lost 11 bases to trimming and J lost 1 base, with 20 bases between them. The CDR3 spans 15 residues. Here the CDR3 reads CAFCQGPRGNYGYTF. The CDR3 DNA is TGTGCCTTCTGCCAAGGGCCCAGGGGTAACTATGGCTACACCTTC.

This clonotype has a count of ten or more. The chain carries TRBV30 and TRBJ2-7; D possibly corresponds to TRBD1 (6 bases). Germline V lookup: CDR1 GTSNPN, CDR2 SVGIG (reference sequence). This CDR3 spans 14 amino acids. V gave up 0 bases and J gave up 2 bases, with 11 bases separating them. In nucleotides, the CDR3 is TGTGCCTGGAGTGTAACAGGGAGTCCCTACGAGCAGTACTTC. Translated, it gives CAWSVTGSPYEQYF.

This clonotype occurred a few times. The CDR3 DNA reads TGCAGTGCTAGACTCGAACAGGGCATGAACACTGAAGCTTTCTTT. Translation: CSARLEQGMNTEAFF. The J gene is TRBJ1-1, the V gene TRBV20-1, with D possibly being TRBD1 (6 bases). CDR1 and CDR2 (germline): DFQATT, SNEGSKA (reference sequence). The CDR3 contains 15 residues. V lost 2 bases and J 0 bases, leaving 13 bases between the germline ends.

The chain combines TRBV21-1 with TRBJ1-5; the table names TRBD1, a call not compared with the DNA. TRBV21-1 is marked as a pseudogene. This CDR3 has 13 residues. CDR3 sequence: CARLTGYHQPQHF. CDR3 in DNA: TGTGCCAGGCTGACAGGGTACCATCAGCCCCAGCATTTT.